The 15 T cell receptor beta chains given below trace back to one sample, sequenced in a study of T cells in Graves' hyperthyroidism and ophthalmopathy. Authors of the study amplified TCR beta CDR3 regions from RNA transcripts. RT-PCR in the first round (using the HTBI primer set) targeted the TCR CDR3. TCRdb reprocessed the multiplex PCR reads via MiXCR and lists one record per CDR3 protein. The table has fewer than 350,000 distinct CDR3 sequences, roughly 15% seen once. Sequenced input: blood. The receptors were sampled from a woman aged 45-60 years with Graves' hyperthyroidism that later progressed to Graves' ophthalmopathy.

In the case of this clonotype: Germline is not matched at one junction end, which may reflect a read error. V is TRBV7-9 and J is TRBJ1-1; D is unclear. CDR3 length: 13 residues. The germline V gene encodes CDR1 SEHNR and CDR2 FQNEAQ (reference sequence). CDR3 nucleotides: TGCGCCAGCAGCCACCCCTGGAGCACTGAAGCTTTCTTT. It translates to CASSHPWSTEAFF.

This clonotype was observed a handful of times. The chain couples TRBV4-1 to TRBJ1-3; D unclear. Trimming shortened V by 1 base and J by 9 bases, and 10 bases separated the two germline ends. This CDR3 spans 13 amino acids. Germline-derived CDR1 and CDR2 are MGHRA and YSYEKL. The CDR3 loop reads CASSQVQGGTIYF. The CDR3 nucleotides are TGCGCCAGCAGCCAAGTGCAAGGAGGCACCATATATTTT.

Many counts were recorded for this clonotype. This chain connects TRBV3-1 to TRBJ2-1, with 10 bases matching TRBD2. The CDR3 contains 16 residues. The V and J ends lost 3 bases and 6 bases, in that order; junction bases with no gene match: 8. Germline CDR1 reads LGHDT; CDR2 reads YNNKEL (reference sequence). CDR3 sequence reads: CASSHEAGGTSNEQFF. The CDR3 bases are TGTGCCAGCAGCCACGAAGCGGGAGGGACTAGCAATGAGCAGTTCTTC.

The rearrangement joins TRBV5-1 to TRBJ2-5; perhaps TRBD2 as D (7 bases). The germline gives CDR1 SGHRS, CDR2 YFSETQ. The CDR3 is 15 amino acids. V gave up 4 bases and J gave up 5 bases, with 18 bases separating them. The CDR3 reads CASSLYGGRGETQYF. CDR3 bases: TGCGCCAGCAGCCTATACGGGGGGCGCGGGGAGACCCAGTACTTC. Full variable domain (remainder filled in from reference TRBV5-1 and TRBJ2-5): KAGVTQTPRYLIKTRGQQVTLSCSPISGHRSVSWYQQTPGQGLQFLFEYFSETQRNKGNFPGRFSGRQFSNSRSEMNVSTLELGDSALYLCASSLYGGRGETQYFGPGTRLLVL.

This clonotype was observed at least ten times. This CDR3 is CASSWGHTSAREYF. DNA for the CDR3: TGTGCCAGCAGTTGGGGACATACGTCGGCGCGGGAGTACTTC. V gene TRBV28 combines with J gene TRBJ2-7; tentative D call: TRBD1 (6 bases). The CDR3 contains 14 residues. Germline CDR1 reads MDHEN; CDR2 reads SYDVKM. V gave up 4 bases and J gave up 11 bases, with 21 bases separating them.

This clonotype was detected ten times or more. The chain couples TRBV20-1 to TRBJ1-2, with D unclear. V lost 2 bases and J 1 base, leaving 14 bases between the germline ends. Germline V gene data show CDR1 as DFQATT and CDR2 as SNEGSKA (reference sequence). CDR3 size: 15 residues. Here the CDR3 reads CSARPRGGYNYGYTF. The CDR3 bases are TGCAGTGCTAGACCCCGAGGAGGGTATAACTATGGCTACACCTTC.

This clonotype occurred many times. The J gene is TRBJ2-1, the V gene TRBV7-8, with D perhaps TRBD2 (5 bases). Trimming took 5 bases from V and 3 from J, leaving 11 bases between them. Germline CDR1 and CDR2: SGHVS and FQNEAQ. The CDR3 spans 14 residues. The CDR3 nucleotides are TGTGCCAGCAGCGCGACACTAGTCTACAATGAGCAGTTCTTC. Translation gives CASSATLVYNEQFF.

This clonotype was seen repeatedly, ten times or more. The chain links TRBV2 to TRBJ1-1; 8 bases match TRBD1. V dropped 8 bases and J dropped 0; count of bases not matched to a gene: 8. The CDR3 extends over 15 amino acids. Germline V lookup: CDR1 SNHLY, CDR2 FYNNEI. The DNA for the CDR3 is TGTGCCAGCCTACCAACAGGGGGTTTGAACACTGAAGCTTTCTTT. Its translation: CASLPTGGLNTEAFF.

This clonotype appeared many times. The rearrangement links TRBV2 to TRBJ2-7, with D uncertain. From germline, CDR1 is SNHLY and CDR2 FYNNEI. The CDR3 runs 17 residues. V gave up 2 bases and J gave up 3 bases, with 20 bases separating them. The CDR3 DNA follows: TGTGCCAGCAGTGAACCAGGACGTTCGGGCCTCCTCTACGAGCAGTACTTC. Protein: CASSEPGRSGLLYEQYF.

There are many counts of this clonotype. V is TRBV11-2 and J is TRBJ2-7, with D possibly being TRBD1 (5 bases). V lost 6 bases and J lost 5, with 23 bases in between. Germline loops: CDR1 SGHAT, CDR2 FQNNGV. This CDR3 comprises 16 residues. DNA for the CDR3: TGTGCCAGCAGGCCTGAATGGCAGGGCCCCCCCGACGAGCAGTACTTC. It yields the protein CASRPEWQGPPDEQYF.

The table lists this clonotype with many counts. The chain carries TRBV10-3 and TRBJ2-1, with 12 bases matching TRBD2. CDR1 and CDR2 from the germline V gene are ENHRY and SYGVKD. Trimming cost V 4 bases and J 9 bases; bases outside gene matches: 7. This CDR3 region has 15 residues. The CDR3 bases are TGTGCCATCAGTGGGACTAGCGGGATAAAGGTTGAGCAGTTCTTC. It codes for CAISGTSGIKVEQFF.

This chain connects TRBV12-3 or TRBV12-4 to TRBJ2-2, with TRBD2 matching 8 bases. J gave up 4 bases and V 5 bases, and 6 bases lay outside the gene matches. The CDR3 consists of 15 residues. The CDR3, as DNA: TGTGCCAGCAGTACTCTCAGCGGGAGCACCGGGGAGCTGTTTTTT. Translating it yields CASSTLSGSTGELFF.

This clonotype occurred a few times. The gene calls are TRBV19 and TRBJ2-3; 7 bases map to TRBD1. This CDR3 contains 14 residues. Trimming took 3 bases from V and 4 from J; bases not matched to a gene: 4. In germline, CDR1 is LNHDA, CDR2 SQIVND (reference sequence). CDR3 region: CASSIRDSPDTQYF. CDR3 sequence (DNA): TGTGCCAGTAGTATTCGGGACAGTCCAGATACGCAGTATTTT.

About this clonotype itself: Given a much more abundant clone one base away, this may be a read error. J is TRBJ1-1 and V is TRBV9; D uncertain. V lost 2 bases and J 6 bases, leaving 14 bases between the germline ends. From germline, CDR1 is SGDLS and CDR2 YYNGEE. CDR3 length equals 14 residues. CDR3 residues: CASSVQEAGAEAFF. CDR3 in DNA: TGTGCCAGCAGCGTTCAGGAGGCTGGCGCTGAAGCTTTCTTT.

This clonotype was seen at least ten times. V gene TRBV3-1 combines with J gene TRBJ1-6, with D maybe TRBD1 (6 bases). Germline V gene data show CDR1 as LGHDT and CDR2 as YNNKEL (reference sequence). V lost 6 bases and J lost 1, with 16 bases in between. The CDR3 runs to 17 residues. CDR3: CASRLQGLESYNSPLHF. In nucleotides, the CDR3 is TGTGCCAGCAGGCTACAGGGTCTGGAGTCCTATAATTCACCCCTCCACTTT. The full variable domain, its missing parts supplied by reference TRBV3-1 and TRBJ1-6, is DTAVSQTPKYLVTQMGNDKSIKCEQNLGHDTMYWYKQDSKKFLKIMFSYNNKELIINETVPNRFSPKSPDKAHLNLHINSLELGDSAVYFCASRLQGLESYNSPLHFGNGTRLTVT.